This T cell receptor (beta chain) was retrieved from a study of shared clonotypes between healthy human individuals. The overall study: The study used three CD4 naive, three CD4 memory, two CD8 naive and one CD8 memory plate per donor.

Overall study findings and caveats: Rarefaction curves obtained for sorted subsets showed sequencing incomplete despite large depth. Only blood was sampled; tissue repertoires likely differ. Clonotypes that were shared across four donors made up about 5.1% of naive CD4 clonotypes.

Per germline, CDR1 MNHNY and CDR2 SVGAGI (reference sequence). This CDR3 contains 13 residues. The V and J ends lost 6 bases and 2 bases respectively, with 10 bases between them. As concerns this clone: Its cognate antigen is unknown. Other nucleotide sequences in the sample specify the same CDR3.

The protocol was immunoSEQ multiplex PCR, while the TCRdb copy is restricted to in-frame clones and leaves out a portion. The sample carries 2,500,000 or so clones, roughly 93% recorded once. The sample taken for sequencing was naive CD4+ T cells from PBMCs. Subset given: CD45RA+ positively selected. This TCR derives from a man aged 18 to 30 in good health. Some clones in this sample may be carry-over from other donors' samples. The chain recombines TRBV6-6 with TRBJ1-2, with D possibly being TRBD1 (5 bases). The CDR3 is CASSPGQNYGYTF. The CDR3 DNA follows: TGTGCCAGCAGCCCGGGGCAGAACTATGGCTACACCTTC.